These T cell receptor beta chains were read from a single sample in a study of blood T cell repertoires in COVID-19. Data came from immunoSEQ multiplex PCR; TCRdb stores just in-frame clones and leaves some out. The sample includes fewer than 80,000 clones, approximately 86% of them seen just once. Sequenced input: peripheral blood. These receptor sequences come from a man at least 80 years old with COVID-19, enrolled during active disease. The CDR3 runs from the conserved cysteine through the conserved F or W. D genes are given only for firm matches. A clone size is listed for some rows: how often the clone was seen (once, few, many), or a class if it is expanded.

CDR3nt: TGTGCCAGCAAAGGGACAGCAGATCAGCCCCAGCATTTT; CDR3aa: CASKGTADQPQHF; abundance: NA; v_gene: TRBV12-3/TRBV12-4; j_gene: TRBJ1-5; d_gene: TRBD1; len: 13
CDR3nt: TGTGCCAGTAGTATATCTTTCTCCCGGGACTCCACAGATACGCAGTATTTT; CDR3aa: CASSISFSRDSTDTQYF; abundance: NA; v_gene: TRBV19; j_gene: TRBJ2-3; d_gene: NA; len: 17
CDR3nt: TGTGCCAGCACCGCCCGGGGGACCTACGAGCAGTACTTC; CDR3aa: CASTARGTYEQYF; abundance: NA; v_gene: TRBV11-1; j_gene: TRBJ2-7; d_gene: NA; len: 13
CDR3nt: TGTGCCAGCAGCTTGGCTAGGGGGCATCAGCCCCAGCATTTT; CDR3aa: CASSLARGHQPQHF; abundance: few; v_gene: TRBV5-6; j_gene: TRBJ1-5; d_gene: TRBD1; len: 14
CDR3nt: TGTGCCAGCAGTAGGACAAGGGGCAACACCGGGGAGCTGTTTTTT; CDR3aa: CASSRTRGNTGELFF; abundance: NA; v_gene: TRBV27; j_gene: TRBJ2-2; d_gene: NA; len: 15
CDR3nt: TGCGCCAGCAGCTTGGGCAGGGGAGAGGGATATGGCTACACCTTC; CDR3aa: CASSLGRGEGYGYTF; abundance: NA; v_gene: TRBV5-1; j_gene: TRBJ1-2; d_gene: NA; len: 15
CDR3nt: TGCGCCAGCAGCAACCAGGGGGAAGAGACCCAGTACTTC; CDR3aa: CASSNQGEETQYF; abundance: NA; v_gene: TRBV5-1; j_gene: TRBJ2-5; d_gene: TRBD1; len: 13
CDR3nt: TGTGCCAGCAGTGAGGGTCAGGGATCGATTCAGCCCCAGCATTTT; CDR3aa: CASSEGQGSIQPQHF; abundance: NA; v_gene: TRBV6-1; j_gene: TRBJ1-5; d_gene: NA; len: 15
CDR3nt: TGCGCCAGCAGCTTGGGGACTAGCGGGGCCGAGACCCAGTACTTC; CDR3aa: CASSLGTSGAETQYF; abundance: NA; v_gene: TRBV5-1; j_gene: TRBJ2-5; d_gene: TRBD2; len: 15
CDR3nt: TGTGCCAGCAGCTTAATGGGGGCTACCCACGAGCAGTACTTC; CDR3aa: CASSLMGATHEQYF; abundance: NA; v_gene: TRBV7-3; j_gene: TRBJ2-7; d_gene: NA; len: 14
CDR3nt: TGTGCCAGCAGCCAAGACAGCGGTGAAGCTTTCTTT; CDR3aa: CASSQDSGEAFF; abundance: NA; v_gene: TRBV3-1/TRBV3-2; j_gene: TRBJ1-1; d_gene: NA; len: 12
CDR3nt: TGTGCCAGCAGTGTAGGGGGACCGAATCAGCCCCAGCATTTT; CDR3aa: CASSVGGPNQPQHF; abundance: NA; v_gene: TRBV2; j_gene: TRBJ1-5; d_gene: NA; len: 14
CDR3nt: TGTGCCAGCAGTGAAGCACTTAACTATGGCTACACCTTC; CDR3aa: CASSEALNYGYTF; abundance: NA; v_gene: TRBV6-1; j_gene: TRBJ1-2; d_gene: NA; len: 13
CDR3nt: TGTGCCAGCAGCAAAAGATATAAGACCGTTGAGGAGGAGACCCAGTACTTC; CDR3aa: CASSKRYKTVEEETQYF; abundance: NA; v_gene: TRBV21-1; j_gene: TRBJ2-5; d_gene: NA; len: 17
CDR3nt: TGTGCCAGCAGCTTAGACAGGACCTCCTACGAGCAGTACTTC; CDR3aa: CASSLDRTSYEQYF; abundance: NA; v_gene: TRBV7-2; j_gene: TRBJ2-7; d_gene: NA; len: 14
CDR3nt: TGTGCCAGCAGCCCTCCGGGACTAGCGGGGGTCAATGAGCAGTTCTTC; CDR3aa: CASSPPGLAGVNEQFF; abundance: NA; v_gene: TRBV7-8; j_gene: TRBJ2-1; d_gene: TRBD2; len: 16
CDR3nt: TGCAGCGTTGATGTGGGACTAGCGGGAGGCAATGAGCAGTTCTTC; CDR3aa: CSVDVGLAGGNEQFF; abundance: NA; v_gene: TRBV29-1; j_gene: TRBJ2-1; d_gene: TRBD2; len: 15
CDR3nt: TGTGCCAGCAGTTCCGGACAGTCCCCCGGCTACACCTTC; CDR3aa: CASSSGQSPGYTF; abundance: NA; v_gene: TRBV6-6; j_gene: TRBJ1-2; d_gene: NA; len: 13
CDR3nt: TGTGCCAGCAGCGTAGATCCGGGAGTGGGAAACACCATATATTTT; CDR3aa: CASSVDPGVGNTIYF; abundance: NA; v_gene: TRBV9; j_gene: TRBJ1-3; d_gene: NA; len: 15
CDR3nt: TGTGCCAGCACCTTGAACAGGGGGGGGAACACTGAAGCTTTCTTT; CDR3aa: CASTLNRGGNTEAFF; abundance: NA; v_gene: TRBV2; j_gene: TRBJ1-1; d_gene: TRBD1; len: 15
CDR3nt: TGCGCCAGCAGCCAAGAAAGGGGGTATAACTATGGCTACACCTTC; CDR3aa: CASSQERGYNYGYTF; abundance: NA; v_gene: TRBV4-3; j_gene: TRBJ1-2; d_gene: NA; len: 15
CDR3nt: TGTGCCAGTAGTCCGTCCGGGGTCGGAAGCTCTGGAAACACCATATATTTT; CDR3aa: CASSPSGVGSSGNTIYF; abundance: NA; v_gene: TRBV19; j_gene: TRBJ1-3; d_gene: NA; len: 17
CDR3nt: TGTGCCAGCGGGGCAGGGTTTCGTGGCGCTGAAGCTTTCTTT; CDR3aa: CASGAGFRGAEAFF; abundance: NA; v_gene: TRBV7-9; j_gene: TRBJ1-1; d_gene: NA; len: 14
CDR3nt: TGCGCCAGCAGCCACTGGGACAGTCGTTCGGATGGCTACACCTTC; CDR3aa: CASSHWDSRSDGYTF; abundance: NA; v_gene: TRBV4-3; j_gene: TRBJ1-2; d_gene: TRBD1; len: 15